The 5 T cell receptor beta chains given below trace back to one sample, sequenced in a study of CD8+CD57+ T cells in acquired aplastic anemia. It was genomic DNA that served as the template for profiling TCR beta VDJ and CDR3. TCRdb reprocessed the reads with MiXCR, giving one entry per CDR3 protein. Of about 220,000 distinct CDR3 sequences in the sample, 30% to 40% are singletons; the top ten hold roughly 1.1%. The sequenced sample consisted of sorted CD4+, CD8+, or CD8+CD57+ T cells (not recorded which) from PBMCs. The receptors were gathered from a human donor in good health, serving as a control.

The table lists this clonotype with many counts. The J gene is TRBJ1-6, the V gene TRBV12-3 or TRBV12-4; D is uncertain. V lost 4 bases, J lost 11 bases, and 24 bases lay in between. This CDR3 is 17 amino acids long. CDR3 region: CASSSSPGRILAAPLHF. The DNA for the CDR3 is TGTGCCAGCAGTTCCTCCCCCGGCCGTATCCTAGCGGCACCCCTCCACTTT.

The rearrangement joins TRBV29-1 to TRBJ1-6; TRBD1 agrees at 7 bases. The CDR3 is 13 residues long. CDR1 and CDR2 from the germline V gene are SQVTM and ANQGSEA. V lost 6 bases to trimming and J lost 15 bases; unmatched junction nucleotides: 14. The CDR3 nucleotides read TGCAGCGTCGTGGACAGGCTCTTAGGAGACCTCCACTTT. The encoded protein is CSVVDRLLGDLHF.

This rearrangement joins TRBV28 to TRBJ2-7, with D possibly TRBD2 on 6 matching bases. This CDR3 region has 12 residues. Germline values: CDR1 MDHEN, CDR2 SYDVKM. V lost 10 bases to trimming and J lost 7 bases, with 17 bases between them. CDR3 DNA sequence: TGTGCCACCGAGGCGGGGAAGAGAGAGCAGTACTTC. This codes for CATEAGKREQYF.

This clonotype was seen many times. The chain uses TRBV5-6 and TRBJ1-1; D unclear. The germline V gene encodes CDR1 SGHDT and CDR2 YYEEEE. Trimming took off 1 base at V and 4 bases at J, with 8 bases between the two ends. The CDR3 is 13 residues long. CDR3 amino acids: CASSLKVITEAFF. CDR3 nucleotides: TGTGCCAGCAGCTTGAAGGTGATCACTGAAGCTTTCTTT.

In this sample, this clonotype turned up many times. This rearrangement joins TRBV7-2 to TRBJ1-1, with a possible D match to TRBD1 (5 bases). V lost 2 bases and J lost 1, with 8 bases in between. From germline, CDR1 is SGHTA and CDR2 FQGNSA. This CDR3 comprises 14 residues. CDR3 DNA sequence: TGTGCCAGCAGCTTAATAACAGGGAACACTGAAGCTTTCTTT. Translation: CASSLITGNTEAFF.